Listed here are 11 T cell receptor beta chains from one sample, sequenced in a study of T cells after yellow fever vaccination. TCRdb processed the 5' RACE reads anew with MiXCR; each CDR3 protein has one entry. The sample records some 390,000 distinct CDR3 sequences, approximately 19% being singletons. Source: PBMCs, taken before the yellow fever booster vaccination. Source of these receptors: a man aged 18-30 years who received the YFV17D yellow fever vaccine.

This clonotype showed up just once. The chain has TRBV20-1 and TRBJ2-1; possibly TRBD2 for D (5 bases). Germline V gives CDR1 DFQATT, CDR2 SNEGSKA (reference sequence). The CDR3 is 14 amino acids. The V gene lost 4 bases and the J gene lost 4 bases, with 14 bases spanning the gap. CDR3 in DNA: TGCAGTGCTAATAGACTGGACTTTTACAATGAGCAGTTCTTC. It translates to CSANRLDFYNEQFF.

There are many counts of this clonotype. This chain joins TRBV6-2 or TRBV6-3 and TRBJ1-1; D may be TRBD1 (5 bases). The CDR3 contains 14 residues. The germline V and J ends were trimmed by 6 bases and 4 bases, with 15 bases remaining between them. CDR1 and CDR2 (germline): MNHEY, SVGEGT. CDR3 bases: TGTGCCAGCAGCCGGGACGGGCTTGCCACTGAAGCTTTCTTT. Protein: CASSRDGLATEAFF.

There are many counts of this clonotype. The genes are TRBV29-1 and TRBJ2-7; 8 bases line up with TRBD2. The CDR3 is 15 residues long. The trim removed 5 bases at V and 0 bases at J, leaving 9 bases unmatched. The germline V gene has CDR1 SQVTM and CDR2 ANQGSEA. CDR3 residues: CSVLKLAGISYEQYF. The CDR3, as DNA: TGCAGCGTTCTCAAATTAGCGGGAATCTCCTACGAGCAGTACTTC.

This clonotype came up a few times. The rearrangement uses TRBV7-9 and TRBJ1-1; D not resolved. Germline V gene sequence: CDR1 SEHNR, CDR2 FQNEAQ (reference sequence). V was pared by 0 bases and J by 11 bases, with 10 bases between. This CDR3 has 12 amino acids. The CDR3 DNA reads TGTGCCAGCAGCTTAGCGCGGACTTCGGCTTTCTTT. Translating it yields CASSLARTSAFF.

J is TRBJ1-2 and V is TRBV5-1, with 9 nucleotides matching TRBD1. After removal of 4 bases from V and 2 bases from J, the junction contained 3 bases not matched to a gene. This CDR3 comprises 14 residues. CDR1 and CDR2 (germline): SGHRS, YFSETQ. CDR3 loop: CASSEDRGNYGYTF. CDR3 bases: TGCGCCAGCAGCGAGGACAGGGGCAACTATGGCTACACCTTC.

This clonotype was seen a few times. The genes are TRBV5-1 and TRBJ2-1; D is perhaps TRBD1 or TRBD2 (5 bases each). The CDR3 loop spans 13 amino acids. Trimming removed 4 bases at V and 12 bases at J, with 17 bases between. From germline, CDR1 is SGHRS and CDR2 YFSETQ. The DNA of the CDR3 is TGCGCCAGCAGCCCAGGGACCGCCCAAGCGCAGTTCTTC. The encoded protein is CASSPGTAQAQFF.

This clonotype was found a few times. The chain combines TRBV11-1 with TRBJ2-2, with TRBD2 as a possible D gene (5 bases). Germline assignment: CDR1 SGHAT and CDR2 FQDESV (reference sequence). V shed 5 bases and J shed 0 bases, with 16 bases lying between them. The CDR3 length is 17 residues. This CDR3 reads CASSPDVRVANTGELFF. The CDR3 region has the DNA TGTGCCAGCAGCCCTGATGTGAGGGTGGCGAACACCGGGGAGCTGTTTTTT.

The V and J genes are TRBV7-9 and TRBJ2-1; TRBD2 might be the D (7 bases). CDR3 length equals 15 residues. Trimming shortened V by 1 base and J by 8 bases, and 15 bases separated the two germline ends. Germline CDR1 SEHNR, CDR2 FQNEAQ (reference sequence). The CDR3 reads CASSLGWQGRDEQFF. The CDR3 DNA sequence: TGTGCCAGCAGCTTAGGATGGCAGGGGAGGGATGAGCAGTTCTTC.

This clonotype was found a few times. The chain uses TRBV6-6 and TRBJ2-5; 9 positions agree with TRBD2. V trimming: 5 bases; J trimming: 4 bases; junction bases outside the gene matches: 11. CDR1 MNHNY and CDR2 SVGAGI come from the germline V gene (reference sequence). The CDR3 length is 16 residues. CDR3: CASSPPPGLALETQYF. CDR3 in DNA: TGTGCCAGCAGTCCGCCCCCGGGACTAGCTCTAGAGACCCAGTACTTC.

J is TRBJ2-5 and V is TRBV4-1, with D possibly TRBD2 on 6 matching bases. The CDR3 is 14 residues long. Trimming took 2 bases from V and 1 from J, leaving 8 bases between them. Germline-derived CDR1 and CDR2 are MGHRA and YSYEKL. CDR3 sequence: CASSQRTIQETQYF. DNA of the CDR3: TGCGCCAGCAGCCAAAGGACTATCCAAGAGACCCAGTACTTC.

The genes are TRBV7-7 and TRBJ2-5; 8 bases line up with TRBD1. The V segment lost 3 bases and the J segment 4 bases; nucleotides outside the gene matches: 7. The CDR3 has 15 amino acids. Per the germline V gene, CDR1 is SSHAT and CDR2 is FNYEAQ (reference sequence). CDR3 in amino acids: CASSFSRTGSETQYF. The CDR3 DNA is TGTGCCAGCAGCTTTTCTAGGACAGGGTCAGAGACCCAGTACTTC.